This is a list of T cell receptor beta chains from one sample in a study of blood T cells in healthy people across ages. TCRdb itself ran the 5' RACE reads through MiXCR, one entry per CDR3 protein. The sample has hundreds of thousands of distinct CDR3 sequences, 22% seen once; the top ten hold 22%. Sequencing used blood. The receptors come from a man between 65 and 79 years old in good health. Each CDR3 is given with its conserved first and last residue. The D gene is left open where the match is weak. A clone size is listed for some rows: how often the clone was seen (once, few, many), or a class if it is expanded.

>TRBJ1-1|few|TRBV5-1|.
TGCGCCAGCAGCTCCGACGTTCCAATGAACACTGAAGCTTTCTTT
CASSSDVPMNTEAFF
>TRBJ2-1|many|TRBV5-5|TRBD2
TGTGCCAGCAGCTTGGATACTAGCGCTTCCTACAATGAGCAGTTCTTC
CASSLDTSASYNEQFF
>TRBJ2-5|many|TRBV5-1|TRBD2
TGCGCCAGCAGCAAGCGACTAGCGGGAGGGCTTGAGACCCAGTACTTC
CASSKRLAGGLETQYF
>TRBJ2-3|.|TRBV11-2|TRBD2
TGTGCCAGCAGGTCGGGGGGAAATACGCAGTATTTT
CASRSGGNTQYF
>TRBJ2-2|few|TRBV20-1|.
TGCAGTGCTAGGAGGGGTGGCAGCGGGACCGGGGAGCTGTTTTTT
CSARRGGSGTGELFF
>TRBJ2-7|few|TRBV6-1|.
TGTGCCAGCAGTGTTAGGGCTGGTAGCTCCTACGAGCAGTACTTC
CASSVRAGSSYEQYF
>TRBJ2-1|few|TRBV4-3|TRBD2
TGCGCCAGCAGCCCGGGACTAGCGGGAGGTACCAGCTCCTACAATGAGCAGTTCTTC
CASSPGLAGGTSSYNEQFF
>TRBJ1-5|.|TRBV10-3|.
TGTGCCATCAGTTCGTCGAGTAATCAGCCCCTGCATTTT
CAISSSSNQPLHF
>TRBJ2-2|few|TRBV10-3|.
TGTGCCATCAAAGGAATCCGCGAGGAGCTGTTTTTT
CAIKGIREELFF
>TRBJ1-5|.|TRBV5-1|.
TGCGCCAGCCGCAGGGGAAACAATCAGCCCCAGCATTTT
CASRRGNNQPQHF
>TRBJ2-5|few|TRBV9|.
TGTGCCAGCAGCGTGACGGGCTACCAAGAGACCCAGTACTTC
CASSVTGYQETQYF
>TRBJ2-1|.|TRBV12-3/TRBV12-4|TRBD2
TGTGCCAGCAGTTCCGGCGGGGGGAATGAGCAGTTCTTC
CASSSGGGNEQFF
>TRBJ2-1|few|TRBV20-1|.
TGCAGTGCGGGGGCGCAGGGCGTTGTTGACAATGAGCAGTTCTTC
CSAGAQGVVDNEQFF
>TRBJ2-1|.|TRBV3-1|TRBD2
TGTGCCAGCAGCCTCAACGGACTAGTTAATGAGCAGTTCTTC
CASSLNGLVNEQFF
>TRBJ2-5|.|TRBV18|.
TGTGCCAGCTCACCAGCGCTGACTGGGGAGACCCAGTACTTC
CASSPALTGETQYF
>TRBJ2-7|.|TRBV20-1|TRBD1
TGCAGTGCTAGGGGGGTTCTTACAGGGGGAAGCTCCTACGAGCAGTACTTC
CSARGVLTGGSSYEQYF
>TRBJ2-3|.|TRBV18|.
TGTGCCAGCTCATACGACAGGAGGGCCGTTAGCACAGATACGCAGTATTTT
CASSYDRRAVSTDTQYF
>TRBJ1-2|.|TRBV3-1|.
TGTGCCAGCAGCCATTCTCTTGGCTACACCTTC
CASSHSLGYTF
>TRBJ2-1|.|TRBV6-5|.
TGTGCCAGCAAACGGAAAAGGGGCTCCCCTTCTCGGAATGAGCAGTTCTTC
CASKRKRGSPSRNEQFF
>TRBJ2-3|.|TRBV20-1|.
TGCAGTGCTAGAGATCTCCGCGGTACTGCTAGCACAGATACGCAGTATTTT
CSARDLRGTASTDTQYF
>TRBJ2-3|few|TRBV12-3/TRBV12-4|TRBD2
TGTGCCAGCAGTTTAATTAGCGGGAGATCCCCAGATACGCAGTATTTT
CASSLISGRSPDTQYF
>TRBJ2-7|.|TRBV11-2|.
TGTGCCAGCAGCCAAACCGACTCCCCGGTCGAGCAGTACTTC
CASSQTDSPVEQYF
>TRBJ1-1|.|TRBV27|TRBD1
TGTGCCAGCAGGACAGGGACCACTGAAGCTTTCTTT
CASRTGTTEAFF
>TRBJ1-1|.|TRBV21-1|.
TGTGCCAGCAGCAAAATATCCCACATGAACACTGCAGCTTTCTTT
CASSKISHMNTAAFF
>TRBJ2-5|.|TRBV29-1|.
TGCAGCGTTGTACTTCAGGGGAGGCAGGAGACCCAGTACTTC
CSVVLQGRQETQYF
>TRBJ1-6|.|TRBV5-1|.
TGCGCCAGCAGAGAAGACTTTAATTCACCCCTCCACTTT
CASREDFNSPLHF
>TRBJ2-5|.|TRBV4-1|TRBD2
TGCGCCAGCAGTTCTAGCGGGGAGCGTTTTCAAGAGACCCAGTACTTC
CASSSSGERFQETQYF
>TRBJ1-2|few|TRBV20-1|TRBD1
TGCAGTGCTAGCATGGGACAGCAGAACTATGGCTACACCTTC
CSASMGQQNYGYTF
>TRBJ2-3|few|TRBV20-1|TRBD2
TGCAGTGCTTGGACTAGCGGGAGGCGGGATACGCAGTATTTT
CSAWTSGRRDTQYF
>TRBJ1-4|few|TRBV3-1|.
TGTGCCAGCAGCCCCCCTGGGGACCGAAAGAAACTGTTTTTT
CASSPPGDRKKLFF
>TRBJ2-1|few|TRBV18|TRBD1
TGTGCCAGCTCACCGACCAGGGGGCACGATGAGCAGTTCTTC
CASSPTRGHDEQFF
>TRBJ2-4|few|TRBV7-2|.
TGTGCCAGCAGCTTAGCCGGAGCTTGGAACATTCAGTACTTC
CASSLAGAWNIQYF